The 15 T cell receptor beta chains reported below all come from one sample, sequenced in a study of blood T cell repertoires in COVID-19. Method: immunoSEQ multiplex PCR; TCRdb's copy keeps in-frame clones and lacks some. Of 150,000 to 170,000 clones in the sample, around 80% were seen once. The sequencing input was PBMCs or T cells enriched from blood (not recorded which). The receptors shown here come from a man aged 45-65 years who had recovered from COVID-19.

V and J are TRBV29-1 and TRBJ1-5; D is perhaps TRBD1 (6 bases). Deletions cut 4 bases from V and 2 bases from J, with 12 bases between. Per the germline V gene, CDR1 is SQVTM and CDR2 is ANQGSEA. The length of the CDR3 is 14 residues. In DNA, the CDR3 is TGCAGCGTTGTGACAGGTTCACGCAATCAGCCCCAGCATTTT. It is translated as CSVVTGSRNQPQHF. The full variable domain, completed using reference TRBV29-1 and TRBJ1-5, is SAVISQKPSRDICQRGTSLTIQCQVDSQVTMMFWYRQQPGQSLTLIATANQGSEATYESGFVIDKFPISRPNLTFSTLTVSNMSPEDSSIYLCSVVTGSRNQPQHFGDGTRLSIL.

The DNA for the CDR3 is TGTGCCAGCAGTTACTCGGGGGGGCTAGAGACCCAGTACTTC. It is translated as CASSYSGGLETQYF. The chain uses TRBV6-5 and TRBJ2-5; D may be TRBD2 (7 bases). V lost 0 bases, J lost 4 bases, and 9 bases lay in between. The CDR3 length is 14 residues. CDR1 and CDR2 (germline): MNHEY, SVGAGI.

This clone was detected a few times. The chain combines TRBV7-9 with TRBJ1-3; D unresolved. V gave up 1 base and J gave up 0 bases, with 13 bases separating them. The CDR3 is 17 amino acids. Germline V gives CDR1 SEHNR, CDR2 FQNEAQ (reference sequence). The CDR3 bases are TGTGCCAGCAGCTTAGGTGTGGATTCGGGCTCTGGAAACACCATATATTTT. Protein product: CASSLGVDSGSGNTIYF. Full variable domain (missing parts from reference TRBV7-9 and TRBJ1-3): DTGVSQNPRHKITKRGQNVTFRCDPISEHNRLYWYRQTLGQGPEFLTYFQNEAQLEKSRLLSDRFSAERPKGSFSTLEIQRTEQGDSAMYLCASSLGVDSGSGNTIYFGEGSWLTVV.

V usage is TRBV2 and J usage is TRBJ1-6, with D possibly being TRBD1 (6 bases). Germline CDR1 SNHLY, CDR2 FYNNEI. Trimming removed 3 bases at V and 6 bases at J, with 9 bases between. The CDR3 is made up of 14 amino acids. The CDR3 DNA reads TGTGCCAGCAGTGAGGGGGCCCGTAATTCACCCCTCCACTTT. Translation: CASSEGARNSPLHF.

The rearrangement uses TRBV5-4 and TRBJ2-1; 7 nucleotides match TRBD1. Trimming took 4 bases from V and 0 from J; bases not matched to a gene: 4. This CDR3 comprises 15 residues. The germline gives CDR1 SGHNT, CDR2 YYREEE (reference sequence). The CDR3 protein is CASSRGRHSYNEQFF. CDR3 in DNA: TGTGCCAGCAGCAGGGGGCGGCACTCCTACAATGAGCAGTTCTTC.

The rearrangement links TRBV7-2 to TRBJ1-1; the match to TRBD1 covers 11 bases. Germline-derived CDR1 and CDR2 are SGHTA and FQGNSA. Trimming took 1 base from V and 4 from J; bases not matched to a gene: 5. This CDR3 region has 16 residues. The CDR3 loop reads CASSLVGTGGATEAFF. CDR3 nucleotide sequence: TGTGCCAGCAGCTTAGTGGGGACAGGGGGTGCCACTGAAGCTTTCTTT.

The chain links TRBV6-5 to TRBJ1-5; 9 positions match TRBD1. Germline loops: CDR1 MNHEY, CDR2 SVGAGI. This CDR3 has 15 residues. V shed 7 bases and J 6 bases; nucleotides not matched to a gene: 10. Written as DNA, the CDR3 is TGTGCCAGCACCGTGGACAGGGGAGCGAGTCAGCCCCAGCATTTT. Translated: CASTVDRGASQPQHF.

The chain has TRBV30 and TRBJ1-1; the D is unclear. Trimming cost V 1 base and J 7 bases, with 13 bases left between them. The germline V gene encodes CDR1 GTSNPN and CDR2 SVGIG (reference sequence). The CDR3 consists of 13 residues. Written as DNA, the CDR3 is TGTGCCTGGAGTGCCGGTGGCGGAGGTGAAGCTTTCTTT. Translation: CAWSAGGGGEAFF. The variable domain in full, with the rest retrieved from reference TRBV30 and TRBJ1-1, is SQTIHQWPATLVQPVGSPLSLECTVEGTSNPNLYWYRQAAGRGLQLLFYSVGIGQISSEVPQNLSASRPQDRQFILSSKKLLLSDSGFYLCAWSAGGGGEAFFGQGTRLTVV.

The gene calls are TRBV7-8 and TRBJ2-1, with D possibly being TRBD1 (5 bases). Germline V gene sequence: CDR1 SGHVS, CDR2 FQNEAQ. The germline V and J ends were trimmed by 5 bases and 1 base, with 12 bases remaining between them. The CDR3 has 15 amino acids. The CDR3 DNA reads as TGTGCCAGCAGCCCCGGACACCAATCCTACAATGAGCAGTTCTTC. It encodes CASSPGHQSYNEQFF. Looking up the rest from reference TRBV7-8 and TRBJ2-1 gives the full variable domain: GAGVSQSPRYKVAKRGQDVALRCDPISGHVSLFWYQQALGQGPEFLTYFQNEAQLDKSGLPSDRFFAERPEGSVSTLKIQRTQQEDSAVYLCASSPGHQSYNEQFFGPGTRLTVL.

The chain's CDR3 is CASSYPGYRNEQFF. For the CDR3, the DNA is TGTGCCAGCAGTTACCCCGGGTATCGGAATGAGCAGTTCTTC. The chain uses TRBV6-2 or TRBV6-3 and TRBJ2-1; no definite D call. The ends were cut back, 2 bases at V and 7 bases at J, with 12 bases in the middle. The length of the CDR3 is 14 residues. Germline CDR1 is MNHEY and CDR2 is SVGEGT.

The chain couples TRBV11-2 to TRBJ1-1; D possibly corresponds to TRBD1 (6 bases). The CDR3 totals 15 residues. V lost 2 bases to trimming and J lost 4 bases, with 14 bases between them. The germline CDR1 and CDR2 sequences are SGHAT and FQNNGV. The CDR3 bases are TGTGCCAGCAGCTTAACGAGCCGAGGGGGCACTGAAGCTTTCTTT. As protein: CASSLTSRGGTEAFF.

The rearrangement joins TRBV11-3 to TRBJ1-6; D remains ambiguous. The V and J ends lost 2 bases and 6 bases respectively, with 14 bases between them. CDR3 length: 16 residues. Germline V gives CDR1 SGHNT, CDR2 YENEEA. This CDR3 is CASSLYYGRINSPLHF. The CDR3 region has the DNA TGTGCCAGCAGCTTATACTACGGTCGGATTAATTCACCCCTCCACTTT.

V and J are TRBV19 and TRBJ1-5, with D hard to call. This CDR3 spans 16 amino acids. Germline CDR1 LNHDA, CDR2 SQIVND (reference sequence). V was trimmed by 7 bases and J by 2 bases, leaving 18 bases between them. The DNA of the CDR3 is TGTGCCAGTAAAGTGAGGCACGAGAACCGCAATCAGCCCCAGCATTTT. Protein: CASKVRHENRNQPQHF.

The chain is built from TRBV19 and TRBJ1-5; D may be TRBD1 (5 bases). The V gene lost 7 bases and the J gene lost 5 bases, with 27 bases spanning the gap. The V gene's germline CDR1 is LNHDA and CDR2 SQIVND (reference sequence). CDR3 length: 18 residues. This chain's CDR3 is CASTYRSDTGGRHQPQHF. CDR3 in DNA: TGTGCCAGTACCTATAGATCGGACACCGGGGGGAGGCATCAGCCCCAGCATTTT.

A single count supports this clone. This chain connects TRBV6-5 to TRBJ1-1; TRBD1 agrees at 10 bases. Looked up from germline, CDR1 is MNHEY and CDR2 is SVGAGI. J gave up 8 bases and V 1 base, and 7 bases lay outside the gene matches. The CDR3 spans 15 residues. The CDR3 DNA is TGTGCCAGCAGTTACTGGGGACAGGGGAAGGACGAAGCTTTCTTT. Amino acids: CASSYWGQGKDEAFF.